Following are 5 T cell receptor beta chains from one sample sequenced in a study of blood T cells in healthy people across ages. Then a second PCR, running roughly 7 to 11 cycles, was carried out with a sample-barcoded 5' primer and a J-beta primer mix. MiXCR was run by TCRdb on the 5' RACE reads, yielding one entry per CDR3 protein. The sample consists of about 1.8 million distinct CDR3 sequences, around 48% of them appearing once. Sequenced input: blood. The receptor source for this set is a woman aged 40 to 55 in good health.

The chain recombines TRBV5-1 with TRBJ2-3, with a weak D call TRBD2 (6 bases). The germline CDR1 and CDR2 sequences are SGHRS and YFSETQ. The V gene lost 4 bases and the J gene lost 0 bases, with 15 bases spanning the gap. The CDR3 consists of 16 residues. CDR3 amino acids: CASSPEAGRSTDTQYF. The DNA for the CDR3 is TGCGCCAGCAGCCCAGAGGCGGGGCGGAGCACAGATACGCAGTATTTT.

This chain joins TRBV14 and TRBJ2-6; no clear D. Germline V CDR1 and CDR2: SGHDN, FVKESK. The CDR3 has 15 residues. Trimming removed 3 bases at V and 4 bases at J, with 10 bases between. CDR3 sequence reads: CASSQTLTGANVLTF. The CDR3 DNA follows: TGTGCCAGCAGCCAGACATTAACCGGGGCCAACGTCCTGACTTTC. Full variable domain (outside the CDR3, taken from reference TRBV14 and TRBJ2-6): EAGVTQFPSHSVIEKGQTVTLRCDPISGHDNLYWYRRVMGKEIKFLLHFVKESKQDESGMPNNRFLAERTGGTYSTLKVQPAELEDSGVYFCASSQTLTGANVLTFGAGSRLTVL.

This clonotype has a handful of counts. The chain carries TRBV20-1 and TRBJ2-7; TRBD2 might be the D (5 bases). Per the germline V gene, CDR1 is DFQATT and CDR2 is SNEGSKA (reference sequence). This CDR3 has 12 amino acids. Trimming shortened V by 7 bases and J by 7 bases, and 17 bases separated the two germline ends. CDR3 in amino acids: CSVPPRLREQYF. The CDR3 nucleotides are TGCAGTGTCCCCCCAAGACTACGAGAGCAGTACTTC.

The J gene is TRBJ2-5, the V gene TRBV5-1, with D possibly being TRBD1 or TRBD2 (6 bases each). Trimming cost V 4 bases and J 3 bases, with 19 bases left between them. Germline loops: CDR1 SGHRS, CDR2 YFSETQ. This CDR3 is built from 16 residues. The CDR3 DNA is TGCGCCAGCAGCGCCTCGAGGGGGGCTGGGGAAGAGACCCAGTACTTC. This sequence encodes CASSASRGAGEETQYF.

The J gene is TRBJ2-4, the V gene TRBV20-1; D could derive from TRBD1 or TRBD2 (6 bases each). The J call is doubtful: the DNA matches TRBJ2-7 better. CDR1 DFQATT and CDR2 SNEGSKA come from the germline V gene (reference sequence). The CDR3 consists of 14 residues. The chain's CDR3 is CSARGGPGSYEQYF. The CDR3 DNA is TGCAGTGCTAGGGGGGGCCCCGGATCCTACGAGCAGTACTTC.